The sample holds a few counts of the clone carrying this T cell receptor (beta chain). Its specificity is not known. One junction end disagrees with the germline gene, perhaps due to a read error. This record comes from a study of beta chain features in type 1 diabetes. Notes on the study in general: Patients' naive, central memory and regulatory TCRB repertoires appeared more alike than those of healthy donors. TCRB CDR3 length was moderately but significantly reduced in all four CD4+ subsets of Type 1 diabetes patients.

Reverse transcription of all isolated RNA meant that expressed TCRB transcripts were sequenced. About 3.4 million reads on average were seen across naive, central memory and regulatory T cell samples. Here immunoSEQ multiplex PCR was the method, and the copy in TCRdb shows in-frame clones only, minus some. The sample gives around 160,000 clones, about 51% of which show up once; roughly 0.42% is in the top ten. This CDR3 is built from 14 residues. Germline lookup yields CDR1 KGHSH and CDR2 LQKENI. Sample: Tregs from blood. The chain joins TRBV18 to TRBJ2-1; perhaps TRBD2 as D (5 bases). This receptor was obtained from a man aged 18 to 29 in good health. CDR3: CASSPRASNNEQFF. The CDR3 DNA reads TGTGCCAGCTCACCGAGGGCCTCCAACAATGAGCAGTTCTTC.